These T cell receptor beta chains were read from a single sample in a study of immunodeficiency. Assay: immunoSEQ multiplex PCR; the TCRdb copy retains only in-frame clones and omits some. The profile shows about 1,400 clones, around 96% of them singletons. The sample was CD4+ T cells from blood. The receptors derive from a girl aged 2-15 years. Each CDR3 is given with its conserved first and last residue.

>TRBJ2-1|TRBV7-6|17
CASSLGGRALGYNEQFF
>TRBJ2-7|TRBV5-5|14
CASSLWGTHYEQYF
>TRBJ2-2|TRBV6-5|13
CASSYSKGSKLFF
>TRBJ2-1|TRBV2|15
CASSVKYTLYNEQFF
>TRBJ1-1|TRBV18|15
CASSPPFRQDFEAFF
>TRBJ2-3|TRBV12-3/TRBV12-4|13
CASSWTSGSVQYF
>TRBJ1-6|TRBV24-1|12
CHRSPYNSPLHF
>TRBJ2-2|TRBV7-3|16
CASSDRQGSRTGELFF
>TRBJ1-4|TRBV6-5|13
CASMGQGNEKLFF
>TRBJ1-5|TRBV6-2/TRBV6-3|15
CASSTGGYSNQPQHF